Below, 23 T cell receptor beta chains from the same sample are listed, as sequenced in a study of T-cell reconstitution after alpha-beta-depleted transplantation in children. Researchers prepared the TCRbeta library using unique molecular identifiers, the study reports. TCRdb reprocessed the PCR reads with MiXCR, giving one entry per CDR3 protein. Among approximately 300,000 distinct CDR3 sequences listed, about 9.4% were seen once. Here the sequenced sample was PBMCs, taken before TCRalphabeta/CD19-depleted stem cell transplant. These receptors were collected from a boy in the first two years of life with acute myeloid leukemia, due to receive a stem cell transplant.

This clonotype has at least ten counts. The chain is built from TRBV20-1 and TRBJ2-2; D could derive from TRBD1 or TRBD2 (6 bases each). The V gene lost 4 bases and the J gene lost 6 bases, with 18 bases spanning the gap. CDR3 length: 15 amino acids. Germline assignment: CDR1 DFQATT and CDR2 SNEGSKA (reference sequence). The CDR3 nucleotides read TGCAGTGCTATATATAGGGGGGCTGGTCCCGGGGAGCTGTTTTTT. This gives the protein CSAIYRGAGPGELFF.

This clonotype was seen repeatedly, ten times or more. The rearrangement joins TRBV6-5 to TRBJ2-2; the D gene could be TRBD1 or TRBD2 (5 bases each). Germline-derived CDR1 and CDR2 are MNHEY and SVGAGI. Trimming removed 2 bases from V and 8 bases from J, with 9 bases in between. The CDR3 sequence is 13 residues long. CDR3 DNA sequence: TGTGCCAGCAGTTACCTCAGGGAGGGGGAGCTGTTTTTT. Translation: CASSYLREGELFF.

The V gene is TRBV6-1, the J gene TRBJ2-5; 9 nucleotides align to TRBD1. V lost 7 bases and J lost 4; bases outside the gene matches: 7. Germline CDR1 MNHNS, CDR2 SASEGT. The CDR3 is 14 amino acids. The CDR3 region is CASTMDRGGETQYF. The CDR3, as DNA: TGTGCCAGCACTATGGACAGGGGAGGAGAGACCCAGTACTTC.

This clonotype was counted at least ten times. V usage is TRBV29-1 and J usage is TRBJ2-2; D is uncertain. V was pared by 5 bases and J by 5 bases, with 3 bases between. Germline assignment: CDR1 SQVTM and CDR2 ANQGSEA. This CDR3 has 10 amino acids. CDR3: CSVYTGELFF. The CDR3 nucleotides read TGCAGCGTTTATACCGGGGAGCTGTTTTTT.

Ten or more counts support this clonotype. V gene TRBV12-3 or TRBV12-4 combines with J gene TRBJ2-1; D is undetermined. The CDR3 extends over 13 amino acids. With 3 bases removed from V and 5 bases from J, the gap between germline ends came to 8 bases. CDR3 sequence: CASSLVTNNEQFF. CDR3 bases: TGTGCCAGCAGTTTGGTCACGAACAATGAGCAGTTCTTC.

DNA for the CDR3: TGCAGCGTTGAAGAACGGAGCCGGGGGTCCTACGAGCAGTACTTC. It specifies CSVEERSRGSYEQYF. This chain uses TRBV29-1 with TRBJ2-7; a possible D gene is TRBD2 (6 bases). V lost 0 bases and J lost 1, with 13 bases in between. The CDR3 spans 15 residues. The germline V gene encodes CDR1 SQVTM and CDR2 ANQGSEA.

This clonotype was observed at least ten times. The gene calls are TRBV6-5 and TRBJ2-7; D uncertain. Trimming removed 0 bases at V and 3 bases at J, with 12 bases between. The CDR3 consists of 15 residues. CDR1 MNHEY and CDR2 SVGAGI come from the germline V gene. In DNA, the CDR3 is TGTGCCAGCAGTTACTCGTGGAAAACCCTCTACGAGCAGTACTTC. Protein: CASSYSWKTLYEQYF.

The CDR3 loop reads CASSSGTGVRQPQHF. The DNA of the CDR3 is TGTGCCAGCAGCTCCGGGACAGGGGTACGACAGCCCCAGCATTTT. The chain is built from TRBV11-2 and TRBJ1-5; TRBD1 matches 10 bases. Germline CDR1 and CDR2: SGHAT and FQNNGV. The V gene end was trimmed by 4 bases and the J gene end by 7 bases; junction bases not matched to a gene: 7. This CDR3 is built from 15 residues.

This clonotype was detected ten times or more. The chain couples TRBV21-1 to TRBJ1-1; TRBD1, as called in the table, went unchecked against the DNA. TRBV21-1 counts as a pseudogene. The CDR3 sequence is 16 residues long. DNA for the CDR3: TGTGCCAGCAGCAAAAGGCGGGACAGGGCTCGAACTGAAGCTTTCTTT. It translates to CASSKRRDRARTEAFF.

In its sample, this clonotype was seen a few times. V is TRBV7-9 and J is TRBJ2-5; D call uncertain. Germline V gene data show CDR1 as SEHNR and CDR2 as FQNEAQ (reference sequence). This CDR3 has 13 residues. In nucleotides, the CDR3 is TGTGTCCAGCAAATCACCGTGGGAGAGACCCAGTACTTC. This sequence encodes CVQQITVGETQYF.

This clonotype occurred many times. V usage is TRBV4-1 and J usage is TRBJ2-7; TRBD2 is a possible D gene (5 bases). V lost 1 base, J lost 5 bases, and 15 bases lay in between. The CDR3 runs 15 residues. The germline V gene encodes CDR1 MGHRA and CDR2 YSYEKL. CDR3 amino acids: CASSQGSGKEDEQYF. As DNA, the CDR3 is TGCGCCAGCAGCCAAGGATCGGGTAAGGAGGACGAGCAGTACTTC.

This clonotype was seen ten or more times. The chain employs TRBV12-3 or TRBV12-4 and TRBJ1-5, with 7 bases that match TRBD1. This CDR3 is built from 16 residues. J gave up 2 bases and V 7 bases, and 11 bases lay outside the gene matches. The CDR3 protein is CASTTQSTGGNQPQHF. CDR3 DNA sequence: TGTGCCAGCACTACCCAGAGCACAGGGGGCAATCAGCCCCAGCATTTT.

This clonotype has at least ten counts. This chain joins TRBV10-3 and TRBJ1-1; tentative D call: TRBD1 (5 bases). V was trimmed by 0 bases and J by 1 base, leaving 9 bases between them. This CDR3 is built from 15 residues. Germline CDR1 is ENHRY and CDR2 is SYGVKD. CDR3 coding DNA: TGTGCCATCAGTGAGTCGGCCAGGGAGAACACTGAAGCTTTCTTT. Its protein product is CAISESARENTEAFF.

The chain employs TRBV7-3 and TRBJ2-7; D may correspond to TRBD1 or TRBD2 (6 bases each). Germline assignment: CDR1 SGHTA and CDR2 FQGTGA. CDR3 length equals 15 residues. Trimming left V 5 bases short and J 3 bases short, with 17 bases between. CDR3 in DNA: TGTGCCAGCAGCCTATACAGTCGGGGGCTCTACGAGCAGTACTTC. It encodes CASSLYSRGLYEQYF.

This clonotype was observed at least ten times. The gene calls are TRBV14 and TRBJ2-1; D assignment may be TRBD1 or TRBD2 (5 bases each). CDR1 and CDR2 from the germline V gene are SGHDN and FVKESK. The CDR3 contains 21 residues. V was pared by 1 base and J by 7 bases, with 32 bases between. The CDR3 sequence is CASSQVWSFFRGWSGGNEQFF. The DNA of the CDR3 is TGTGCCAGCAGCCAAGTGTGGAGCTTTTTTAGGGGTTGGAGCGGAGGTAATGAGCAGTTCTTC.

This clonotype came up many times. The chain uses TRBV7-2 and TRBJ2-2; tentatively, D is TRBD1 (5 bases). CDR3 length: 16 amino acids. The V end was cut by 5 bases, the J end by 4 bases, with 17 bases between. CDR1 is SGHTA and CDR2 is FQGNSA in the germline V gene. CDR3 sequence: CASSPPAGFGTGELFF. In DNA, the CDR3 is TGTGCCAGCAGCCCACCTGCAGGGTTCGGCACCGGGGAGCTGTTTTTT.

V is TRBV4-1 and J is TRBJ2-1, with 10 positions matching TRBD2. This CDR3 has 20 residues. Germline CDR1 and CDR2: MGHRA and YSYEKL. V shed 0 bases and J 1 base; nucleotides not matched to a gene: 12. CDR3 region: CASSQDMAASGRPSYNEQFF. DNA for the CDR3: TGCGCCAGCAGCCAAGACATGGCGGCTAGCGGGAGACCTTCCTACAATGAGCAGTTCTTC.

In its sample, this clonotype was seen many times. The CDR3: CASSSGQATEQYF. CDR3 bases: TGCGCCAGCAGCTCCGGACAGGCAACCGAGCAGTACTTC. The chain is built from TRBV5-1 and TRBJ2-7; 7 bases align to TRBD1. V was clipped by 3 bases and J by 6 bases; unmatched bases: 6. The CDR3 spans 13 residues. Germline CDR1 is SGHRS and CDR2 is YFSETQ. The variable domain in full, with the rest retrieved from reference TRBV5-1 and TRBJ2-7, is KAGVTQTPRYLIKTRGQQVTLSCSPISGHRSVSWYQQTPGQGLQFLFEYFSETQRNKGNFPGRFSGRQFSNSRSEMNVSTLELGDSALYLCASSSGQATEQYFGPGTRLTVT.

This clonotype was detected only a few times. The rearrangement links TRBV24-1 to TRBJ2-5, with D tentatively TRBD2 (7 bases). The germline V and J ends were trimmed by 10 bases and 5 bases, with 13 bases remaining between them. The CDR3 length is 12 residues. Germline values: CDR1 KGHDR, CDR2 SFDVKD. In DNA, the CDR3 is TGTGCCACGGGGGGGCCGGTGGAGACCCAGTACTTC. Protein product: CATGGPVETQYF.

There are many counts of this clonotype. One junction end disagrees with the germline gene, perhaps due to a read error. The CDR3 nucleotides read TGTGCCAGCAGTTGGGACAGCTCCTACGAGCAGTACTTC. It yields the protein CASSWDSSYEQYF. V and J are TRBV5-1 and TRBJ2-7; 7 bases fit TRBD1. The CDR3 is made up of 13 amino acids. CDR1 is SGHRS and CDR2 is YFSETQ in the germline V gene.

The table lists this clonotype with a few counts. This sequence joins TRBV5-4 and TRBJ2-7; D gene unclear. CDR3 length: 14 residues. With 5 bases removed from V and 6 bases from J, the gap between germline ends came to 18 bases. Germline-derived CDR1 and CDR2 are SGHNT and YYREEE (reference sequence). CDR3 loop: CASRPGPSPGEQYF. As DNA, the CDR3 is TGTGCCAGCAGACCCGGACCTTCCCCGGGCGAGCAGTACTTC.

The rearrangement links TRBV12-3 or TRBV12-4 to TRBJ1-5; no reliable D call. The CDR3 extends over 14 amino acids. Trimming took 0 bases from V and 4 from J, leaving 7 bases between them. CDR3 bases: TGTGCCAGCAGTTTAGCCAGGAGTAATCAGCCCCAGCATTTT. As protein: CASSLARSNQPQHF.

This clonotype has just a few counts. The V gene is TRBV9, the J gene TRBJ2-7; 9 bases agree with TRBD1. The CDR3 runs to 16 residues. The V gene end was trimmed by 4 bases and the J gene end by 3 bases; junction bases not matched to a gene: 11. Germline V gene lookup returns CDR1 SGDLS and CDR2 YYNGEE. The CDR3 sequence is CASSTTGTGNLYEQYF. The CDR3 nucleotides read TGTGCCAGCAGCACCACTGGGACAGGGAACCTCTACGAGCAGTACTTC.